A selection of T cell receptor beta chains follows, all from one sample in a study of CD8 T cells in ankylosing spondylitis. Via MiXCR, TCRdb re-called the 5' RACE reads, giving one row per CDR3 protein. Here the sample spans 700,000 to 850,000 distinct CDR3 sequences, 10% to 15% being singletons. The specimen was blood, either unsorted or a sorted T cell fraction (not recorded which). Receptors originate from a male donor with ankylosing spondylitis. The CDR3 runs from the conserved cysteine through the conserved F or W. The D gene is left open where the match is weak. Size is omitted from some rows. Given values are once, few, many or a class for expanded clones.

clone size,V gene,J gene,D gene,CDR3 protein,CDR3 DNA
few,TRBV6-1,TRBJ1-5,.,CASSTTGYQPQHF,TGTGCCAGCAGCACGACAGGTTATCAGCCCCAGCATTTT
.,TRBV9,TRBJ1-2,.,CASSVALWGKRGGYTF,TGTGCCAGCAGCGTAGCTCTATGGGGGAAGCGCGGAGGCTACACCTTC
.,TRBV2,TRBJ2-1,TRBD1,CASTGTGGNEQFF,TGTGCCAGCACCGGGACAGGGGGTAATGAGCAGTTCTTC
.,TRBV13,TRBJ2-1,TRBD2,CASSLGLAPIEQFF,TGTGCCAGCAGCTTGGGACTAGCACCCATTGAGCAGTTCTTC
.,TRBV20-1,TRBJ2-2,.,CSASRDLNTGELFF,TGCAGTGCTAGTCGGGACCTCAACACCGGGGAGCTGTTTTTT
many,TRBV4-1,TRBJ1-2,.,CASSQLPGGPGYTF,TGCGCCAGCAGCCAGCTTCCAGGAGGGCCTGGCTACACCTTC
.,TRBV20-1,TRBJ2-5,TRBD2,CSADNPARGGKQTQYF,TGCAGTGCTGATAACCCGGCTCGGGGGGGTAAGCAGACCCAGTACTTC
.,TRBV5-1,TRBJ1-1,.,CASSRGAAANTEAFF,TGCGCCAGCAGCCGTGGGGCGGCGGCGAACACTGAAGCTTTCTTT
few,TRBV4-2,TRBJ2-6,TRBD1,CASSQEIRTGKDYYSGANVLTF,TGTGCCAGCAGCCAAGAAATCCGGACAGGGAAAGATTATTACTCTGGGGCCAACGTCCTGACTTTC
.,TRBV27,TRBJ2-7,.,CASSLSPSGLGSEQYF,TGTGCCAGCAGTTTAAGTCCTTCGGGTCTAGGAAGCGAGCAGTACTTC
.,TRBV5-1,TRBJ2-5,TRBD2,CASSIVAGGTQETQYF,TGCGCCAGCAGCATCGTAGCGGGGGGGACCCAAGAGACCCAGTACTTC
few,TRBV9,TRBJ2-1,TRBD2,CASSVGPAGAYNEQFF,TGTGCCAGCAGCGTAGGTCCAGCGGGGGCCTACAATGAGCAGTTCTTC
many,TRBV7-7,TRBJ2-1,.,CASSLALAVGEQFF,TGTGCTAGCAGCTTAGCTCTGGCGGTGGGGGAGCAGTTCTTC
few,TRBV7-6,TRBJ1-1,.,CASSLVLGSGTEAFF,TGTGCCAGCAGCTTAGTATTAGGGAGCGGCACTGAAGCTTTCTTT
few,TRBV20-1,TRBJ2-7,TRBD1,CSAWTGSYEQYF,TGCAGTGCTTGGACAGGGTCGTACGAGCAGTACTTC
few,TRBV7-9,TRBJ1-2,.,CASSLEGGSTF,TGTGCCAGCAGCTTAGAGGGTGGGAGCACCTTC
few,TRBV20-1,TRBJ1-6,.,CSARSSNNSPLHF,TGCAGTGCTAGGAGTAGTAATAATTCACCCCTCCACTTT
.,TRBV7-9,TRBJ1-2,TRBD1,CASSLPGDRTYGYTF,TGTGCCAGCAGCTTACCAGGGGACAGGACTTATGGCTACACCTTC
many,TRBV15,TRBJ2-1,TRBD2,CATSKQIAGDGDEQFF,TGTGCCACCAGCAAACAAATAGCGGGAGATGGAGATGAGCAGTTCTTC
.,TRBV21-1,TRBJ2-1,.,CASIIPGLDKRSYNEQFF,TGTGCCAGCATCATACCGGGACTCGACAAGAGGTCCTACAATGAGCAGTTCTTC
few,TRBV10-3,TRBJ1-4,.,CAISESLTTNEKLFF,TGTGCCATCAGTGAGTCGTTGACAACTAATGAAAAACTGTTTTTT
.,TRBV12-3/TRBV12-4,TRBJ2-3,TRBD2,CASSSGLAGDTQYF,TGTGCCAGCAGTTCCGGACTAGCAGGAGATACGCAGTATTTT
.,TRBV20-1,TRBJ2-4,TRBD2,CSASGRASKINIQYF,TGCAGTGCTAGCGGGAGGGCGTCTAAAATTAACATTCAGTACTTC
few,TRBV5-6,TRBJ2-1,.,CASSLVLDWRDNEQFF,TGTGCCAGCAGCTTGGTTTTGGACTGGAGGGATAATGAGCAGTTCTTC
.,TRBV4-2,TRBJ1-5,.,CASSQAFPGRQPQHF,TGTGCCAGCAGCCAGGCATTCCCTGGGCGGCAGCCCCAGCATTTT
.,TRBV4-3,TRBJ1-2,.,CASSQAGDPGYTF,TGCGCCAGCAGCCAAGCGGGGGACCCTGGCTACACCTTC
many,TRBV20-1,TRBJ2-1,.,CSARFPSSYNEQFF,TGCAGTGCTAGATTCCCGAGCTCCTACAATGAGCAGTTCTTC
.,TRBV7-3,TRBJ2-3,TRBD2,CASSNQRGGSTDTQYF,TGTGCCAGCAGCAACCAGCGGGGGGGGAGCACAGATACGCAGTATTTT
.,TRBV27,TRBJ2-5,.,CASSSSTPLGTSHF,TGTGCCAGCAGTTCCTCCACCCCCCTAGGGACCAGTCACTTC
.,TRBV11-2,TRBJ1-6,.,CASSFSQSTPLHF,TGTGCCAGCAGCTTTTCACAGAGCACACCCCTCCACTTT
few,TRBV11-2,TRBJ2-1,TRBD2,CASSWSMGTSGSYNEQFF,TGTGCCAGCAGCTGGAGCATGGGGACTAGCGGTTCCTACAATGAGCAGTTCTTC
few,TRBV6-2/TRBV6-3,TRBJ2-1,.,CASKVGYNEQFF,TGTGCCAGCAAGGTGGGCTACAATGAGCAGTTCTTC
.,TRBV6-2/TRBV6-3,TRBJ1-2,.,CASIQRSPGNYGYTF,TGTGCCAGCATTCAGCGGTCCCCGGGGAACTATGGCTACACCTTC
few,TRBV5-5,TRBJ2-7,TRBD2,CASSWGLAGTYYEQYF,TGTGCCAGCAGCTGGGGACTAGCGGGGACCTACTACGAGCAGTACTTC
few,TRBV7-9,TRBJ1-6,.,CASSPRGGNNSPLHF,TGTGCCAGCAGCCCTCGCGGCGGAAATAATTCACCCCTCCACTTT
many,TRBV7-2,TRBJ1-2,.,CASSLASREYGYTF,TGTGCCAGCAGCTTAGCGAGCAGGGAGTATGGCTACACCTTC
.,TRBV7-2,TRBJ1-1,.,CASSPPTYEAFF,TGTGCCAGCAGCCCCCCCACTTATGAAGCTTTCTTT
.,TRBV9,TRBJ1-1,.,CASSASWDTEAFF,TGTGCCAGCAGCGCGTCGTGGGACACTGAAGCTTTCTTT